The 25 T cell receptor beta chains listed next were all sequenced from one sample in a study of cytomegalovirus exposure and HLA in healthy donors. Primers included in the PCR were 60 Vbeta and 13 Jbeta primers. Measured with immunoSEQ multiplex PCR; TCRdb has only the in-frame clones, and not every one. This table has fewer than 200,000 clones, about 88% appearing once. Source material: PBMCs. These receptors came from a man aged 25 to 40 in good health and CMV-seropositive.

This clone was seen once. The chain combines TRBV14 with TRBJ1-2; no clear D gene. V gave up 0 bases and J gave up 4 bases, with 6 bases separating them. Germline V gene sequence: CDR1 SGHDN, CDR2 FVKESK. This CDR3 is 13 amino acids long. CDR3 nucleotide sequence: TGTGCCAGCAGCCAAGACAGGATCTATGGCTACACCTTC. As protein: CASSQDRIYGYTF. The whole variable domain, filled in from reference TRBV14 and TRBJ1-2, reads EAGVTQFPSHSVIEKGQTVTLRCDPISGHDNLYWYRRVMGKEIKFLLHFVKESKQDESGMPNNRFLAERTGGTYSTLKVQPAELEDSGVYFCASSQDRIYGYTFGSGTRLTVV.

The V call is TRBV4-2, the J call TRBJ1-1, with D maybe TRBD1 (5 bases). There are 15 residues in the CDR3. CDR1 and CDR2 from the germline V gene are LGHNA and YNFKEQ. The V and J ends lost 6 bases and 4 bases respectively, with 18 bases between them. The CDR3 DNA is TGTGCCAGCAGACACTTGGAAGGGGTCCCCACTGAAGCTTTCTTT. Translated: CASRHLEGVPTEAFF.

This sequence joins TRBV5-6 and TRBJ2-5, with a weak D call TRBD1 (5 bases). In germline, CDR1 is SGHDT, CDR2 YYEEEE. The CDR3 consists of 12 residues. Trimming shortened V by 4 bases and J by 10 bases, and 14 bases separated the two germline ends. CDR3 in DNA: TGTGCCAGCAGCGTAGAGACAGCCCGCCAGTACTTC. Amino acids: CASSVETARQYF.

The chain employs TRBV4-3 and TRBJ2-3; D is perhaps TRBD2 (5 bases). CDR3 length: 13 residues. Germline V CDR1 and CDR2: LGHNA, YSLEER. V was shortened by 4 bases and J by 9 bases, with 14 bases between the two germline ends. The CDR3: CASSPSLDSTQYF. CDR3 DNA sequence: TGCGCCAGCAGCCCTAGCCTGGACTCAACGCAGTATTTT.

V and J are TRBV15 and TRBJ2-1, with D tentatively TRBD1 (6 bases). Germline CDR1 and CDR2: LNHNV and YYDKDF (reference sequence). Trimming left V 1 base short and J 0 bases short, with 13 bases between. This CDR3 has 17 amino acids. DNA of the CDR3: TGTGCCACCAGCAGAGGAGGGCAGGGGCTCTCCTACAATGAGCAGTTCTTC. This gives the protein CATSRGGQGLSYNEQFF.

This clone was detected a few times. V is TRBV6-9 and J is TRBJ2-7; 9 bases align to TRBD1. The CDR3 sequence is 12 residues long. The J segment lost 8 bases and the V segment lost 5 bases, leaving 4 bases of the junction unmatched. Germline lookup yields CDR1 MNHGY and CDR2 SVAAGI. In nucleotides, the CDR3 is TGTGCCAGCAGTCGTGGACAGGGGAAGCAGTACGTC. This translates into CASSRGQGKQYV.

This chain uses TRBV9 with TRBJ2-5; 7 positions agree with TRBD2. After removal of 0 bases from V and 4 bases from J, the junction contained 6 bases not matched to a gene. The CDR3 totals 15 residues. Germline V lookup: CDR1 SGDLS, CDR2 YYNGEE. The CDR3 DNA is TGTGCCAGCAGCGTAGGGGGGGGGTCGGGAGAGACCCAGTACTTC. Residues: CASSVGGGSGETQYF.

The J gene is TRBJ1-3, the V gene TRBV18; possibly TRBD1 for D (6 bases). The CDR3 consists of 15 residues. Germline V CDR1 and CDR2: KGHSH, LQKENI. Trimming removed 3 bases from V and 2 bases from J, with 11 bases in between. CDR3 coding DNA: TGTGCCAGCTCACCGATTACAGGGACTGGAAACACCATATATTTT. This sequence encodes CASSPITGTGNTIYF.

Comment on this clone: Distinct nucleotide sequences in the sample also encode this CDR3. The gene calls are TRBV7-9 and TRBJ1-1; D ambiguous. Germline loops: CDR1 SEHNR, CDR2 FQNEAQ (reference sequence). The V end was cut by 1 base, the J end by 2 bases, with 8 bases between. The length of the CDR3 is 14 residues. CDR3 loop: CASSLEGGNTEAFF. In DNA form, the CDR3 reads TGTGCCAGCAGCTTAGAAGGAGGTAACACTGAAGCTTTCTTT. The full variable domain, with the rest looked up from reference TRBV7-9 and TRBJ1-1, is DTGVSQNPRHKITKRGQNVTFRCDPISEHNRLYWYRQTLGQGPEFLTYFQNEAQLEKSRLLSDRFSAERPKGSFSTLEIQRTEQGDSAMYLCASSLEGGNTEAFFGQGTRLTVV.

To note about this clone: One end of the junction does not line up with germline, which may come from a read error. This chain links TRBV7-9 with TRBJ1-1; no clear D gene. The CDR3 length is 11 residues. Per the germline V gene, CDR1 is SEHNR and CDR2 is FQNEAQ (reference sequence). The CDR3 nucleotides are TGTTCCAGCAGCCTCAACACTGAAGCTTTCTTT. This codes for CSSSLNTEAFF.

The chain recombines TRBV6-5 with TRBJ1-1, with D perhaps TRBD1 (5 bases). The V gene lost 5 bases and the J gene lost 2 bases, with 12 bases spanning the gap. CDR1 MNHEY and CDR2 SVGAGI come from the germline V gene. The CDR3 length is 14 residues. The CDR3 sequence is CASSSLGENTEAFF. CDR3 nucleotides: TGTGCCAGCAGTAGCCTAGGGGAAAACACTGAAGCTTTCTTT.

The gene calls are TRBV18 and TRBJ2-2; 10 bases are shared with TRBD1. CDR1 and CDR2 (germline): KGHSH, LQKENI. V was clipped by 4 bases and J by 8 bases; unmatched bases: 10. The CDR3 has 16 amino acids. CDR3: CASSLVGQGTTGELFF. The CDR3, as DNA: TGTGCCAGCTCACTCGTGGGACAGGGGACCACAGGGGAGCTGTTTTTT.

The chain joins TRBV2 to TRBJ1-2; 8 nucleotides match TRBD1. With 6 bases clipped from V and 5 bases from J, the junction kept 11 bases outside the gene matches. Looked up from germline, CDR1 is SNHLY and CDR2 is FYNNEI. The length of the CDR3 is 15 residues. In nucleotides, the CDR3 is TGTGCCAGCAGCTTTAATACAGGGGGTGGTTATGGCTACACCTTC. Translated, it gives CASSFNTGGGYGYTF.

This sequence joins TRBV5-1 and TRBJ2-5; D is undetermined. The V end was cut by 3 bases, the J end by 5 bases, with 11 bases between. Germline-derived CDR1 and CDR2 are SGHRS and YFSETQ. The CDR3 has 13 residues. DNA for the CDR3: TGCGCCAGCAGCTCCGCGCGGCGGGAGACCCAGTACTTC. Its translation is CASSSARRETQYF.

The V call is TRBV4-1, the J call TRBJ2-3; tentative D call: TRBD2 (5 bases). The CDR3 runs 15 residues. The ends were cut back, 0 bases at V and 6 bases at J, with 13 bases in the middle. Germline CDR1 and CDR2: MGHRA and YSYEKL. The CDR3 sequence is CASSQEQFRTDTQYF. CDR3 DNA: TGCGCCAGCAGCCAAGAACAGTTCAGGACTGATACGCAGTATTTT.

This clone was recorded once. This chain links TRBV4-3 with TRBJ2-1; D might be TRBD2 (5 bases). The V and J ends lost 3 bases and 7 bases respectively, with 16 bases between them. This CDR3 contains 15 residues. CDR1 is LGHNA, CDR2 YSLEER, per germline. The DNA of the CDR3 is TGCGCCAGCAGCCAGTACGGTCTACGGAGGAATGAGCAGTTCTTC. Its protein product is CASSQYGLRRNEQFF.

The chain is built from TRBV13 and TRBJ1-1, with 8 positions matching TRBD1. The CDR3 is made up of 16 amino acids. Germline-derived CDR1 and CDR2 are PRHDT and FYEKMQ (reference sequence). After removal of 4 bases from V and 11 bases from J, the junction contained 18 bases not matched to a gene. The CDR3 spells CASSSGTGQSRSFAFF. Written as DNA, the CDR3 is TGTGCCAGCAGCTCGGGGACAGGTCAGTCCCGATCTTTTGCTTTCTTT.

The chain carries TRBV5-8 and TRBJ2-3; possible D gene TRBD2, 7 bases. With 7 bases removed from V and 0 bases from J, the gap between germline ends came to 21 bases. Germline assignment: CDR1 SGHTS and CDR2 YDEGEE. The CDR3 totals 17 residues. The CDR3 region has the DNA TGTGCCAGCTCCTTGCGAGGGAGGGGGTCAAGCACAGATACGCAGTATTTT. Protein product: CASSLRGRGSSTDTQYF.

The rearrangement uses TRBV7-9 and TRBJ1-2; no firm D call. CDR1 is SEHNR and CDR2 is FQNEAQ in the germline V gene (reference sequence). Trimming shortened V by 2 bases and J by 3 bases, and 13 bases separated the two germline ends. The CDR3 is made up of 15 amino acids. CDR3 loop: CASSLPLGSDYGYTF. The CDR3 DNA reads as TGTGCCAGCAGCTTACCCCTAGGCAGTGACTATGGCTACACCTTC.

The chain couples TRBV5-1 to TRBJ1-4, with 8 bases fitting TRBD1. The germline V gene encodes CDR1 SGHRS and CDR2 YFSETQ. The CDR3 is made up of 16 amino acids. Trimming cost V 4 bases and J 4 bases; bases outside gene matches: 9. The CDR3 sequence: CASSQKLQGVNEKLFF. The CDR3 DNA is TGCGCCAGCAGCCAGAAACTACAGGGGGTTAATGAAAAACTGTTTTTT.

The genes are TRBV7-8 and TRBJ2-7; 13 bases fit TRBD2. The V and J ends lost 5 bases and 2 bases, in that order; junction bases with no gene match: 6. This CDR3 has 16 amino acids. Looked up from germline, CDR1 is SGHVS and CDR2 is FQNEAQ. The CDR3 DNA is TGTGCCAGCAGCCAAGGGACTAGCGGGGATACCTACGAGCAGTACTTC. Protein: CASSQGTSGDTYEQYF.

V gene TRBV6-5 combines with J gene TRBJ2-1; D is perhaps TRBD2 (5 bases). The CDR3 spans 15 residues. Trimming took off 6 bases at V and 10 bases at J, with 22 bases between the two ends. CDR1 MNHEY and CDR2 SVGAGI come from the germline V gene. The CDR3 sequence: CASRADARPRAEQFF. The CDR3 DNA reads as TGTGCCAGCAGAGCGGACGCTAGGCCCCGGGCCGAGCAGTTCTTC.

The chain carries TRBV5-6 and TRBJ1-4; 9 bases are shared with TRBD1. CDR3 length: 15 residues. Trimming removed 4 bases from V and 8 bases from J; junction bases left unmatched: 9. The germline V gene has CDR1 SGHDT and CDR2 YYEEEE. CDR3 nucleotides: TGTGCCAGCAGCGCAGGGACAGGGTTCGAGGAAAAACTGTTTTTT. It codes for CASSAGTGFEEKLFF.

CDR3 coding DNA: TGTGCCAGCAGTTTCAAGGGGCCCGTGGGCACAGATACGCAGTATTTT. This translates into CASSFKGPVGTDTQYF. The chain uses TRBV7-2 and TRBJ2-3; maybe TRBD1 (5 bases). The length of the CDR3 is 16 residues. V dropped 6 bases and J dropped 1 base, with 17 bases sitting between them. The germline CDR1 and CDR2 sequences are SGHTA and FQGNSA.

The chain couples TRBV7-9 to TRBJ2-2; no reliable D call. Trimming took 1 base from V and 3 from J, leaving 9 bases between them. There are 15 residues in the CDR3. The V gene's germline CDR1 is SEHNR and CDR2 FQNEAQ (reference sequence). CDR3 residues: CASSLGLVDTGELFF. The CDR3 region has the DNA TGTGCCAGCAGCTTAGGGCTAGTGGACACCGGGGAGCTGTTTTTT.